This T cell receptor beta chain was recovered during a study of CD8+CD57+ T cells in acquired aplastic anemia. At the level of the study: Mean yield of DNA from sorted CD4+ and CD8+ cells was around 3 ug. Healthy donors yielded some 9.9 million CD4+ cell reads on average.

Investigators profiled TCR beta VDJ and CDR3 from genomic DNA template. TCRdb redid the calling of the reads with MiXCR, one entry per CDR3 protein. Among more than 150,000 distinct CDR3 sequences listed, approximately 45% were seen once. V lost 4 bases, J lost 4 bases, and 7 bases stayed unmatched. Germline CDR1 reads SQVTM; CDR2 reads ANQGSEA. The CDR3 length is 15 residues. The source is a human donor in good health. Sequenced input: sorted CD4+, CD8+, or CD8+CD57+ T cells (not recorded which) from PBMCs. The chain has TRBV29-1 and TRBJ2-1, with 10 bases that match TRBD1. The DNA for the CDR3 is TGCAGCGTTGTAAAGACAGGGGGCATATACAATGAGCAGTTCTTC. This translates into CSVVKTGGIYNEQFF.